The entry that follows covers one T cell receptor beta chain sequence. The data were obtained in a study of shared clonotypes between healthy human individuals. CDR1 and CDR2 (germline): SGHRS, YFSETQ. The CDR3 runs 15 residues. V was cut by 7 bases and J by 6 bases, with 21 bases left in between. Sequenced by immunoSEQ multiplex PCR; TCRdb stores in-frame clones only, minus some. The sample holds around 1.4 million clones, 97% to 99% seen once. This sequence joins TRBV5-1 and TRBJ2-3; a possible D gene is TRBD1 (7 bases). The clonotype comes from a man in his thirties or forties in good health. Sequences were obtained from naive CD4+ T cells sorted from blood. Subset indicated: CD45RA+ positively selected. In nucleotides, the CDR3 is TGCGCCAGCCGTAACAGGGGACTCCATCGGGATACGCAGTATTTT. Protein sequence: CASRNRGLHRDTQYF.